The 18 T cell receptor beta chains below were found in one sample sequenced in a study of Graves' ophthalmopathy and Graves' hyperthyroidism. As the template, RNA transcripts were used to amplify TCR beta CDR3 regions. Second-round multiplex PCR came after first-round RT-PCR with HTBI primers. TCRdb called the multiplex PCR reads again in MiXCR, with one record for every CDR3 protein. Of 500,000 to 600,000 distinct CDR3 sequences detected, about 35% appear once; the ten largest clones hold around 4.6%. The sample consisted of peripheral blood or thyroid tissue (not recorded which). The receptors stem from an adult man with Graves' hyperthyroidism.

The J gene is TRBJ2-3, the V gene TRBV5-1; D remains ambiguous. Per germline, CDR1 SGHRS and CDR2 YFSETQ. The germline V and J ends were trimmed by 4 bases and 1 base, with 7 bases remaining between them. CDR3 length equals 13 residues. CDR3 sequence: CASSVSRTDTQYF. DNA for the CDR3: TGCGCCAGCAGCGTGAGCCGCACAGATACGCAGTATTTT. Full variable domain (remainder filled in from reference TRBV5-1 and TRBJ2-3): KAGVTQTPRYLIKTRGQQVTLSCSPISGHRSVSWYQQTPGQGLQFLFEYFSETQRNKGNFPGRFSGRQFSNSRSEMNVSTLELGDSALYLCASSVSRTDTQYFGPGTRLTVL.

As concerns this clonotype: A single base separates this from a much larger clone, so it may be a read error. V gene TRBV7-2 combines with J gene TRBJ2-7; perhaps TRBD1 as D (6 bases). The germline V gene encodes CDR1 SGHTA and CDR2 FQGNSA. CDR3 length: 14 residues. The V end lost 2 bases, the J end lost 3 bases, and 11 bases lay between the germline ends. This CDR3 is CASSLLGQLYEQYV. The DNA of the CDR3 is TGTGCCAGCAGCTTATTGGGACAACTCTACGAGCAGTACGTC.

This clonotype appeared a few times. This chain links TRBV6-6 with TRBJ2-5, with a weak D call TRBD2 (5 bases). Germline lookup yields CDR1 MNHNY and CDR2 SVGAGI (reference sequence). V lost 5 bases to trimming and J lost 3 bases, with 10 bases between them. This CDR3 has 13 residues. The CDR3 DNA follows: TGTGCCAGCAGTGAATGGGGAGAAGAGACCCAGTACTTC. It translates to CASSEWGEETQYF.

This clonotype was seen at least ten times. The chain couples TRBV7-9 to TRBJ2-2; tentatively, D is TRBD2 (5 bases). The CDR3 loop spans 13 amino acids. Germline V gene lookup returns CDR1 SEHNR and CDR2 FQNEAQ (reference sequence). With 6 bases removed from V and 3 bases from J, the gap between germline ends came to 8 bases. The CDR3 region is CASRRGDTGELFF. In nucleotides, the CDR3 is TGTGCCAGCAGACGGGGTGACACCGGGGAGCTGTTTTTT.

This clonotype was seen ten or more times. This chain connects TRBV25-1 to TRBJ2-2; possible D gene TRBD1, 6 bases. This CDR3 is 14 amino acids long. The V gene's germline CDR1 is MGHDK and CDR2 SYGVNS. Trimming pared 6 bases from V and 1 base from J, leaving 9 bases between. The CDR3 coding sequence is TGTGCCAGCAGAGGACAGCTGAACACCGGGGAGCTGTTTTTT. Its translation: CASRGQLNTGELFF.

In this sample, this clonotype turned up many times. The V gene is TRBV20-1, the J gene TRBJ1-2, with TRBD1 as a possible D gene (5 bases). Germline V gene sequence: CDR1 DFQATT, CDR2 SNEGSKA (reference sequence). Trimming removed 1 base at V and 5 bases at J, with 11 bases between. The CDR3 loop spans 13 amino acids. The CDR3 region is CSARVPGTYGYTF. Written as DNA, the CDR3 is TGCAGTGCTAGAGTCCCCGGGACTTATGGCTACACCTTC.

This clonotype was seen just once. Sequence at one end of the junction differs from germline and may be a read error. In DNA form, the CDR3 reads TGCAGCGCTAAATGGAGTCCCACTGAAGCTTTCTTT. The encoded protein is CSAKWSPTEAFF. The chain recombines TRBV20-1 with TRBJ1-1; D is uncertain. Germline CDR1 and CDR2: DFQATT and SNEGSKA (reference sequence). The CDR3 is 12 residues long.

In its sample, this clonotype was seen a few times. A read error may explain this, as a much larger clone is one base away. The genes are TRBV7-2 and TRBJ1-1, with D perhaps TRBD1 (5 bases). Looked up from germline, CDR1 is SGHTA and CDR2 is FQGNSA. This CDR3 is built from 15 residues. CDR3 residues: CAGSLKSQGNTEAFF. The CDR3 nucleotides are TGTGCCGGCAGCTTGAAAAGTCAGGGGAACACTGAAGCTTTCTTT.

In regard to this clonotype: The CDR3 end shows no conserved phenylalanine or tryptophan, and so a read error is likely. No DNA is shown, since the ends of the CDR3 on it are uncertain; the CDR3 is the one TCRdb lists. V usage is TRBV7-8 and J usage is TRBJ2-5; the D segment call TRBD1 is taken from the table without a DNA check. CDR1 is SGHVS and CDR2 is FQNEAQ in the germline V gene. The length of the CDR3 is 8 amino acids, counting both ends. The CDR3 sequence is CASSFSGG.

This clonotype came up many times. V and J are TRBV7-2 and TRBJ2-7; TRBD2 matches 11 bases. In germline, CDR1 is SGHTA, CDR2 FQGNSA. With V trimmed by 2 bases and J by 6 bases, 6 bases remained unmatched. This CDR3 has 15 amino acids. CDR3: CASSLKRLAGGEQYF. Written as DNA, the CDR3 is TGTGCCAGCAGCTTAAAAAGGCTAGCGGGAGGCGAGCAGTACTTC.

This clonotype was detected ten times or more. The V gene is TRBV29-1, the J gene TRBJ2-7, with D hard to call. Germline loops: CDR1 SQVTM, CDR2 ANQGSEA. The CDR3 has 12 amino acids. Trimming stripped 2 bases from V and 2 bases from J, with 7 bases between. CDR3 in DNA: TGCAGCGTTGAACAGGCAACCTACGAGCAGTACTTC. The encoded protein is CSVEQATYEQYF.

This clonotype was recorded only once. The junction and the germline gene differ at one end; a read error may be behind it. This rearrangement joins TRBV12-3 or TRBV12-4 to TRBJ2-5, with a possible D match to TRBD2 (6 bases). With the DNA end fitting TRBJ2-4 better, the J assignment may be wrong. This CDR3 comprises 13 residues. CDR3: CASSLRRGNIQYF. CDR3 bases: TGCGCCAGCAGTTTAAGGCGGGGCAACATTCAGTACTTC.

In this sample, this clonotype turned up once. This sequence joins TRBV12-3 or TRBV12-4 and TRBJ2-5, with TRBD2 matching over 11 bases. With 6 bases clipped from V and 13 bases from J, the junction kept 10 bases outside the gene matches. This CDR3 region has 13 residues. CDR3 protein: CASRQGLAAKWYF. The CDR3 DNA sequence: TGTGCCAGCAGACAGGGACTAGCGGCCAAGTGGTACTTC.

The chain couples TRBV7-2 to TRBJ2-5; 9 nucleotides match TRBD1. J gave up 5 bases and V 5 bases, and 6 bases lay outside the gene matches. This CDR3 is 14 amino acids long. Per the germline V gene, CDR1 is SGHTA and CDR2 is FQGNSA. The DNA of the CDR3 is TGTGCCAGCAGCCGGGGACAGGGATATGAGACCCAGTACTTC. Translating it yields CASSRGQGYETQYF.

This clonotype was recorded many times. The chain employs TRBV5-1 and TRBJ2-5; 9 bases are a match to TRBD1. This CDR3 comprises 15 residues. Germline V CDR1 and CDR2: SGHRS, YFSETQ. V was clipped by 3 bases and J by 1 base; unmatched bases: 4. Here the CDR3 DNA reads TGCGCCAGCAGCTCGGGACAGGGCTTCCAAGAGACCCAGTACTTC. Its translation: CASSSGQGFQETQYF. Complete variable domain (other parts from reference TRBV5-1 and TRBJ2-5): KAGVTQTPRYLIKTRGQQVTLSCSPISGHRSVSWYQQTPGQGLQFLFEYFSETQRNKGNFPGRFSGRQFSNSRSEMNVSTLELGDSALYLCASSSGQGFQETQYFGPGTRLLVL.

In its sample, this clonotype was seen many times. The J gene is TRBJ1-6, the V gene TRBV19; D might be TRBD1 (5 bases). This CDR3 comprises 14 residues. Germline values: CDR1 LNHDA, CDR2 SQIVND (reference sequence). V was pared by 4 bases and J by 9 bases, with 13 bases between. In DNA form, the CDR3 reads TGTGCCAGTAGTACAGGCCTGGGGGGTTCACCCCTCCACTTT. Its translation: CASSTGLGGSPLHF.

Many counts were recorded for this clonotype. The V call is TRBV6-1, the J call TRBJ2-2; D is possibly TRBD1 (6 bases). This CDR3 has 15 amino acids. V lost 6 bases and J 2 bases, leaving 13 bases between the germline ends. CDR1 and CDR2 from the germline V gene are MNHNS and SASEGT. Here the CDR3 DNA reads TGTGCCAGCAGGCCAGGGGCTCTCAACACCGGGGAGCTGTTTTTT. Its translation is CASRPGALNTGELFF.

The J gene is TRBJ1-5, the V gene TRBV19; D is undetermined. CDR3 length: 13 residues. CDR1 LNHDA and CDR2 SQIVND come from the germline V gene (reference sequence). Trimming removed 5 bases at V and 14 bases at J, with 19 bases between. CDR3 DNA sequence: TGTGCCAGTAGTGGACTAGCGGGAGCCTACGAGCATTTT. As protein: CASSGLAGAYEHF. The full variable domain, completed using reference TRBV19 and TRBJ1-5, is DGGITQSPKYLFRKEGQNVTLSCEQNLNHDAMYWYRQDPGQGLRLIYYSQIVNDFQKGDIAEGYSVSREKKESFPLTVTSAQKNPTAFYLCASSGLAGAYEHFGDGTRLSIL.